The 11 T cell receptor beta chains below were found in one sample sequenced in a study of tumor-infiltrating lymphocytes in oesophageal squamous cell carcinoma. TCRdb ran MiXCR on the PCR reads and lists one entry per CDR3 protein. This table has around 16,000 distinct CDR3 sequences, about 50% appearing once. Sequencing was carried out using esophageal tumor tissue. These receptors all stem from a male donor with esophageal squamous cell carcinoma.

The DNA of the CDR3 is TGTGCCAGCAGCTTGATGGGGTATGAAAAACTGTTTTTT. This translates into CASSLMGYEKLFF. The rearrangement links TRBV7-6 to TRBJ1-4; no reliable D call. V gave up 3 bases and J gave up 6 bases, with 8 bases separating them. Germline lookup yields CDR1 SGHVS and CDR2 FNYEAQ. This CDR3 has 13 amino acids.

The V gene is TRBV10-3, the J gene TRBJ1-1, with D uncertain. Trimming left V 2 bases short and J 8 bases short, with 21 bases between. CDR3 size: 16 residues. Germline CDR1 and CDR2: ENHRY and SYGVKD. The CDR3 bases are TGTGCCATCAGTGAGGTTATAAGGGCCGTCCCCACCGAAGCTTTCTTT. Residues: CAISEVIRAVPTEAFF.

This chain joins TRBV7-2 and TRBJ2-1, with D uncertain. The germline V gene has CDR1 SGHTA and CDR2 FQGNSA. The V and J ends lost 5 bases and 7 bases respectively, with 9 bases between them. The CDR3 is made up of 12 amino acids. The CDR3 DNA follows: TGTGCCAGCAGCCCTCTAGAGAATGAGCAGTTCTTC. It is translated as CASSPLENEQFF.

The genes are TRBV5-6 and TRBJ2-3, with 8 positions matching TRBD2. The J call may not be correct, given that the DNA end is closer to TRBJ2-1. The CDR3 spans 16 residues. CDR1 and CDR2 (germline): SGHDT, YYEEEE. CDR3 DNA: TGTGCCAGCAGCCGAGGGACCGGGACTAGGGGGAATGAGCAGTTCTTC. Its protein product is CASSRGTGTRGNEQFF.

In its sample, this clonotype was seen many times. The chain has TRBV28 and TRBJ2-7, with 9 bases identical to TRBD1. Germline assignment: CDR1 MDHEN and CDR2 SYDVKM. Unmatched junction bases numbered 10, after V lost 4 bases and J lost 6 bases. The CDR3 contains 15 residues. The CDR3 region is CASSSAGTGICEQYF. CDR3 DNA sequence: TGTGCCAGCAGTTCAGCCGGGACAGGGATTTGCGAGCAGTACTTC.

The chain employs TRBV12-3 or TRBV12-4 and TRBJ2-1; no clear D. Judging by the DNA end, TRBJ2-7 fits better; the J call may be wrong. CDR3 length: 13 amino acids. The CDR3 bases are TGTGCCAGCAGTTTTGTCCCGAGTGACGAGCAGTACTTC. Protein sequence: CASSFVPSDEQYF.

The J gene is TRBJ1-1, the V gene TRBV7-2; D is undetermined. The CDR3 loop spans 12 amino acids. Trimming removed 1 base from V and 3 bases from J, with 3 bases in between. Germline V gene data show CDR1 as SGHTA and CDR2 as FQGNSA. CDR3 loop: CASSLGYTEAFF. The CDR3 DNA sequence: TGTGCCAGCAGCTTAGGGTACACTGAAGCTTTCTTT.

This chain links TRBV20-1 with TRBJ2-4; D is possibly TRBD2 (6 bases). Germline-derived CDR1 and CDR2 are DFQATT and SNEGSKA (reference sequence). V was shortened by 2 bases and J by 13 bases, with 15 bases between the two germline ends. The CDR3 has 12 residues. The CDR3 spells CSARRGREEQYF. The CDR3 DNA reads TGCAGTGCTAGAAGGGGCAGGGAGGAGCAGTACTTC.

The CDR3 DNA is TGTGCCAGCAGCCTCCAGGGGGGCTACAATGAGCAGTTCTTC. This sequence encodes CASSLQGGYNEQFF. The chain is built from TRBV7-8 and TRBJ2-1; tentatively, D is TRBD1 (7 bases). This CDR3 has 14 amino acids. V shed 5 bases and J shed 3 bases, with 11 bases lying between them. The germline gives CDR1 SGHVS, CDR2 FQNEAQ.

Note on this clonotype: The CDR3 ends on some other residue instead of the conserved phenylalanine or tryptophan, so this is likely a read error. No DNA is shown, since the ends of the CDR3 on it are uncertain; the CDR3 is the one TCRdb lists. V is TRBV5-6 and J is TRBJ1-1; no check of the table's D call, TRBD1, against the DNA was made. The CDR3 length equals 18 residues, ends included. Per germline, CDR1 SGHDT and CDR2 YYEEEE. CDR3 sequence: CASSLVEARQGLISPSIL.

This clonotype was counted between two and nine times. The rearrangement joins TRBV7-2 to TRBJ2-4, with D possibly TRBD1 on 6 matching bases. CDR1 is SGHTA and CDR2 is FQGNSA in the germline V gene. V was trimmed by 5 bases and J by 4 bases, leaving 12 bases between them. This CDR3 region has 14 residues. The CDR3 spells CASSVGGQKNIQYF. CDR3 nucleotide sequence: TGTGCCAGCAGCGTAGGCGGACAGAAAAACATTCAGTACTTC.